The T cell receptor (beta chain) under discussion was sequenced for a study of cytomegalovirus exposure and HLA in healthy donors. At the level of the study: Some 85 million unique TCRs, all from HLA-typed donors, were included in an early release of the data. Study-wide findings and caveats: Analysis was carried out at a later point, and it linked a missense DCLRE1C variant to TCR beta V- and J-gene trimming. A later analysis showed HLA-associated TCR beta chains outstripping equally common others in clonal expansion.

As concerns this clone: What it binds is not known.

60 Vbeta and 13 Jbeta primers were used in PCR. TCRdb's copy holds only in-frame clones and misses some; the assay was immunoSEQ multiplex PCR. The sample totals just under 90,000 clones. This CDR3 is built from 17 residues. From germline, CDR1 is LGHNA and CDR2 YSLEER. With V trimmed by 3 bases and J by 2 bases, 10 bases remained unmatched. The rearrangement uses TRBV4-3 and TRBJ2-5, with TRBD2 identical over 9 bases. The sample consisted of PBMCs. This sequence originates from a girl aged 10-17 years in good health and CMV-seropositive. CDR3 loop: CASSHPLSGGLQETQYF. For the CDR3, the DNA is TGCGCCAGCAGCCACCCCCTTAGCGGGGGCCTTCAAGAGACCCAGTACTTC.